The 20 T cell receptor beta chains given below trace back to one sample, sequenced in a study of T cells after yellow fever vaccination. TCRdb ran MiXCR on the 5' RACE reads and lists one entry per CDR3 protein. Among some 110,000 distinct CDR3 sequences listed, 7.2% were seen once. The material sequenced was CD4+ T cells sorted from PBMCs, taken about 49 days after the first yellow fever vaccination. All receptors come from a man between 18 and 35 years old who received the YFV17D yellow fever vaccine.

The table lists this clonotype with many counts. The genes are TRBV28 and TRBJ2-1; D tentatively reads TRBD1 or TRBD2 (5 bases each). Germline V gene sequence: CDR1 MDHEN, CDR2 SYDVKM. This CDR3 region has 14 residues. Deletions cut 9 bases from V and 1 base from J, with 13 bases between. The CDR3 reads CASRGAESYNEQFF. CDR3 DNA sequence: TGTGCCAGTAGAGGGGCGGAGTCCTACAATGAGCAGTTCTTC.

This clonotype was counted many times. The chain links TRBV7-2 to TRBJ2-3; D may match TRBD1 or TRBD2 (5 bases each). The germline V gene has CDR1 SGHTA and CDR2 FQGNSA. CDR3 length equals 14 residues. The ends were cut back, 6 bases at V and 8 bases at J, with 18 bases in the middle. The CDR3 protein is CASRRPGDPPTQYF. DNA of the CDR3: TGTGCCAGCAGACGACCTGGGGACCCCCCTACGCAGTATTTT.

This clonotype was observed many times. V gene TRBV25-1 combines with J gene TRBJ2-1; TRBD2 matches 7 bases. Germline lookup yields CDR1 MGHDK and CDR2 SYGVNS. The CDR3 has 16 amino acids. With V trimmed by 1 base and J by 2 bases, 5 bases remained unmatched. In DNA, the CDR3 is TGTGCCAGCAGTGAATGGGCGGGGGAGCCCTACAATGAGCAGTTCTTC. Protein product: CASSEWAGEPYNEQFF.

This clonotype was recorded many times. This chain joins TRBV5-5 and TRBJ1-4, with TRBD1 as a possible D gene (5 bases). The V end lost 10 bases, the J end lost 0 bases, and 13 bases lay between the germline ends. This CDR3 comprises 14 residues. The germline CDR1 and CDR2 sequences are SGHKS and YYEKEE (reference sequence). The CDR3 nucleotides are TGTGCCTCGAGGGGTGGGGCAACTAATGAAAAACTGTTTTTT. This codes for CASRGGATNEKLFF.

Concerning this clonotype itself: This sequence may be a read error, since a much larger clone differs from it by one base. The V and J genes are TRBV20-1 and TRBJ2-3; TRBD2 aligns across 13 bases. The V segment lost 0 bases and the J segment 6 bases; nucleotides outside the gene matches: 6. The CDR3 is 16 amino acids. Germline V gives CDR1 DFQATT, CDR2 SNEGSKA (reference sequence). The CDR3 spells CSARETGTSGADTQYF. CDR3 coding DNA: TGCAGTGCTAGAGAAACGGGGACTAGCGGGGCCGATACGCAGTATTTT.

The chain recombines TRBV6-2 or TRBV6-3 with TRBJ2-1; 7 positions agree with TRBD2. CDR3 length: 15 residues. With 2 bases clipped from V and 0 bases from J, the junction kept 1 base outside the gene matches. Per germline, CDR1 MNHEY and CDR2 SVGEGT. CDR3: CASSYGGGSYNEQFF. DNA of the CDR3: TGTGCCAGCAGTTACGGCGGGGGCTCCTACAATGAGCAGTTCTTC.

This clonotype was seen ten or more times. V gene TRBV7-9 combines with J gene TRBJ1-1; unclear D gene. From germline, CDR1 is SEHNR and CDR2 FQNEAQ (reference sequence). Trimming pared 7 bases from V and 4 bases from J, leaving 10 bases between. The CDR3 covers 12 residues. The CDR3 here is CASTGLVTEAFF. The CDR3 region has the DNA TGTGCCAGCACGGGGTTGGTCACTGAAGCTTTCTTT.

At least ten counts were recorded for this clonotype. The V gene is TRBV28, the J gene TRBJ1-5; D perhaps matches TRBD1 (5 bases). Germline V gene data show CDR1 as MDHEN and CDR2 as SYDVKM. The V gene lost 6 bases and the J gene lost 5 bases, with 23 bases spanning the gap. The CDR3 totals 17 residues. CDR3 amino acids: CASSLRVSFSVDQPQHF. As DNA, the CDR3 is TGTGCCAGCAGCCTCAGGGTTTCGTTCTCGGTCGATCAGCCCCAGCATTTT.

This clonotype has ten or more counts. This chain connects TRBV4-1 to TRBJ2-5, with D unresolved. V dropped 4 bases and J dropped 0 bases, with 9 bases sitting between them. Germline CDR1 MGHRA, CDR2 YSYEKL. The CDR3 is 14 amino acids. This chain's CDR3 is CASSPRGHQETQYF. In DNA, the CDR3 is TGCGCCAGCAGCCCCCGAGGCCACCAAGAGACCCAGTACTTC.

This clonotype was counted ten times or more. The chain joins TRBV7-3 to TRBJ1-4; D unresolved. The CDR3 extends over 15 amino acids. Trimming removed 6 bases from V and 0 bases from J, with 11 bases in between. Germline assignment: CDR1 SGHTA and CDR2 FQGTGA. CDR3 sequence (DNA): TGTGCCAGCAGTCTTACACCAGCAACTAATGAAAAACTGTTTTTT. Encoded protein: CASSLTPATNEKLFF.

This clonotype was detected many times. The chain joins TRBV10-3 to TRBJ2-7, with 7 bases aligning to TRBD1. CDR1 is ENHRY and CDR2 is SYGVKD in the germline V gene. Unmatched junction bases numbered 9, after V lost 2 bases and J lost 2 bases. The CDR3 consists of 16 residues. The CDR3 sequence is CAISERGPQGAYEQYF. The CDR3 DNA sequence: TGTGCCATCAGTGAGAGGGGTCCGCAGGGGGCCTACGAGCAGTACTTC.

In its sample, this clonotype was seen many times. The DNA for the CDR3 is TGTGCCACTCAGAGGACGGGGGATACGCAGTATTTT. Protein sequence: CATQRTGDTQYF. The rearrangement links TRBV10-3 to TRBJ2-3; the D gene is possibly TRBD2 (5 bases). The V gene lost 10 bases and the J gene lost 6 bases, with 14 bases spanning the gap. This CDR3 has 12 amino acids. CDR1 ENHRY and CDR2 SYGVKD come from the germline V gene.

This clonotype has at least ten counts. V and J are TRBV28 and TRBJ2-2; D gene ambiguous. Germline V gene lookup returns CDR1 MDHEN and CDR2 SYDVKM. Trimming shortened V by 6 bases and J by 3 bases, and 8 bases separated the two germline ends. The CDR3 length is 13 residues. The CDR3 DNA reads TGTGCCAGCAGACGGAGTGACACCGGGGAGCTGTTTTTT. It yields the protein CASRRSDTGELFF.

Comment on this clonotype: A much larger clone sits a single nucleotide away, making a read error possible. The chain employs TRBV6-5 and TRBJ2-7, with D perhaps matching TRBD2 (6 bases). Germline CDR1 MNHEY, CDR2 SVGAGI. This CDR3 region has 14 residues. The CDR3 protein is CASSYSRGSCEQYF. The CDR3 DNA reads as TGTGCCAGCAGTTACTCGCGGGGCTCCTGCGAGCAGTACTTC.

In this sample, this clonotype turned up many times. V usage is TRBV7-2 and J usage is TRBJ1-4, with 9 positions matching TRBD1. The ends lost 1 base at V and 5 bases at J; junction bases unmatched: 5. The CDR3 length is 16 residues. The V gene's germline CDR1 is SGHTA and CDR2 FQGNSA. CDR3 sequence (DNA): TGTGCCAGCAGCTTAGTTTGGGGGACAGGGAATGAAAAACTGTTTTTT. The encoded protein is CASSLVWGTGNEKLFF.

This clonotype showed up many times. V usage is TRBV6-6 and J usage is TRBJ2-3; D ambiguous. CDR3 length: 12 amino acids. The germline V gene encodes CDR1 MNHNY and CDR2 SVGAGI (reference sequence). V gave up 6 bases and J gave up 5 bases, with 9 bases separating them. In DNA, the CDR3 is TGTGCCAGCAGCTACGAAGGAGATACGCAGTATTTT. It translates to CASSYEGDTQYF.

This clonotype was seen more than once but under ten times. The chain employs TRBV10-3 and TRBJ2-7; a possible D gene is TRBD1 (6 bases). Germline CDR1 reads ENHRY; CDR2 reads SYGVKD. This CDR3 has 12 residues. V shed 2 bases and J shed 4 bases, with 6 bases lying between them. Here the CDR3 reads CAISEQGYEQYV. DNA for the CDR3: TGTGCCATCAGTGAGCAGGGGTACGAGCAGTACGTC.

In its sample, this clonotype was seen many times. This sequence joins TRBV19 and TRBJ2-2, with no clear D. The CDR3 is 15 residues long. Germline lookup yields CDR1 LNHDA and CDR2 SQIVND (reference sequence). V lost 2 bases to trimming and J lost 0 bases, with 7 bases between them. The CDR3, as DNA: TGTGCCAGTAGTATAAGCGCCGCGAACACCGGGGAGCTGTTTTTT. Protein: CASSISAANTGELFF. Using reference TRBV19 and TRBJ2-2 for the parts outside the CDR3, the full variable domain is DGGITQSPKYLFRKEGQNVTLSCEQNLNHDAMYWYRQDPGQGLRLIYYSQIVNDFQKGDIAEGYSVSREKKESFPLTVTSAQKNPTAFYLCASSISAANTGELFFGEGSRLTVL.

In its sample, this clonotype was seen a few times. The V call is TRBV12-3 or TRBV12-4, the J call TRBJ2-3, with D possibly being TRBD2 (7 bases). V lost 6 bases and J lost 0, with 25 bases in between. This CDR3 is built from 19 residues. CDR3: CASRPRRGGLSSSTDTQYF. CDR3 DNA sequence: TGTGCCAGCAGGCCGCGCCGCGGGGGCCTGTCTTCTAGCACAGATACGCAGTATTTT.

The sample holds many counts of this clonotype. This rearrangement joins TRBV7-2 to TRBJ2-7; D may be TRBD1 (6 bases). Germline CDR1 and CDR2: SGHTA and FQGNSA. The CDR3 sequence is 15 residues long. V was pared by 3 bases and J by 2 bases, with 14 bases between. CDR3 in DNA: TGTGCCAGCAGCTTGAGAACAGGGTTTACCTACGAGCAGTACTTC. Translating it yields CASSLRTGFTYEQYF.